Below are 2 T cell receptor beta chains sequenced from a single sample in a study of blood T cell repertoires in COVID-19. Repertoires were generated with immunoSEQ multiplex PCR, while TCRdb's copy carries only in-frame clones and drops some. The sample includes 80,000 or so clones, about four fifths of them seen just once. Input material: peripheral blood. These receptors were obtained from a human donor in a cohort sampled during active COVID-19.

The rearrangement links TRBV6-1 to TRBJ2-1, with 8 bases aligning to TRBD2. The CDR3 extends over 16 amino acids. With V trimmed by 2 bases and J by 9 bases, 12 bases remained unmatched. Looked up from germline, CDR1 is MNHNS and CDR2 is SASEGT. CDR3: CASSEFPTGGLGEQFF. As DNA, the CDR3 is TGTGCCAGCAGTGAATTTCCCACGGGGGGGCTGGGTGAGCAGTTCTTC.

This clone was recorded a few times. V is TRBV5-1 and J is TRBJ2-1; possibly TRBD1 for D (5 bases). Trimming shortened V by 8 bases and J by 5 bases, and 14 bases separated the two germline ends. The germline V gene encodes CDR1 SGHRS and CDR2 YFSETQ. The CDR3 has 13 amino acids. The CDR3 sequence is CASGATADNEQFF. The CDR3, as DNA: TGCGCCAGTGGAGCGACAGCTGACAATGAGCAGTTCTTC.